This T cell receptor beta chain was sequenced during a study of blood T cell repertoires in COVID-19 (dated by TCRdb to 2018 to 2021). Regarding the study in general: Samples covering the acute and convalescent phases of COVID-19 were provided by collaborators in the United States, Italy and Spain. A de-identified subject ID, COVID-19 status, age in years and sex were almost always included in the sample metadata. Deeply sampled blood TCRbeta repertoires from subjects exposed to, actively infected with, or recovered from COVID-19 were included in the dataset. The repertoires were made available in a free public database intended to serve as a resource for research on the immune response to SARS-CoV-2. The samples were drawn from two sources: the first 160 participants of the ongoing ImmuneRACE study, and fewer than 1,500 subjects contributed by 6 global collaborators. Where available, HLA class I and class II types were obtained from metadata supplied by the sample provider rather than from assay-based typing. The prospective study material was composed of cDNA or gDNA derived from T cells, B-cell-depleted T cells, or PBMCs.

What the study reported, not specific to this receptor: Clinical and demographic metadata were provided uncurated, with the amount varying by source and participant.

TCRbeta CDR3 regions were amplified from genomic DNA by means of the immunoSEQ Assay, a bias-controlled multiplex PCR. As for the original processing: Nucleated cell counts per sample were estimated from amplification of reference gene primers within the assay. To quantify the absolute abundance of each unique TCRbeta CDR3 rearrangement, sequence reads were collapsed and filtered. For each sample, productive Simpson clonality was calculated as the square root of Simpson's diversity index across productive rearrangements. As stored in TCRdb, this immuneACCESS dataset retains in-frame rearrangements with V and J assigned. A fraction of the clones does not appear; measured against another copy, unresolved V genes explain less than half of the discrepancy, and the remainder lacks a known reason. The V and J calls and clone size are taken from that table; D and trimming were inferred from the DNA. The sample table holds about 240,000 clones, of which about 82% were seen once. 9% to 15% of the sample is held by the ten biggest clonotypes.

Clipping removes 5 bases from V and 4 bases from J, with 9 as the unmatched junction base count. CDR1 and CDR2, looked up from the germline V gene (reference sequence), are LNHDA and SQIVND. From the cysteine through the phenylalanine, the CDR3 covers 15 amino acids. The kept DNA is CDR3 alone, 45 bases in frame from the first base. About this clone itself: Its antigen specificity is not known. No qualities accompany the bases; no much larger clone lies one base away.

Whole blood was collected in K2EDTA tubes by collaborating institutions according to the institutions' own protocols. For TCRbeta analysis, collaborator samples were shipped as frozen whole blood, as isolated PBMCs, or as DNA extracted from either sample type. This TCR was sampled from a man aged 80 or over with acute or convalescent COVID-19. This sequence uses TRBV19 and TRBJ1-2; 8 central nucleotides agree with TRBD1. The source material was peripheral blood. The bases are TGTGCCAGTAGTCCCGAGGACAGGGCAAGCTATGGCTACACCTTC. This is translated as CASSPEDRASYGYTF.